What follows is one T cell receptor beta chain and its context. Its matching antigen is unknown. The data stem from a study of graft-versus-host responses after intestinal transplantation. Sequenced by immunoSEQ multiplex PCR; TCRdb stores in-frame clones only, minus some. The sample has around 71,000 clones, 90% to 95% seen once. The germline V gene has CDR1 MDHEN and CDR2 SYDVKM. V trimming: 3 bases; J trimming: 5 bases; junction bases outside the gene matches: 17. CDR3 length: 19 residues. The sequencing used unstimulated CD8+ T cells sorted from spleen or lymph node cells, collected before intestinal transplant. The chain uses TRBV28 and TRBJ2-1; 9 bases line up with TRBD2. The receptor comes from a human donor who received an intestinal transplant. The CDR3 DNA reads as TGTGCCAGCAGTTTCCCAGGGTCCCCTAGCGGGATGGAAGACAATGAGCAGTTCTTC. Encoded protein: CASSFPGSPSGMEDNEQFF. Full variable domain (outside the CDR3, taken from reference TRBV28 and TRBJ2-1): DVKVTQSSRYLVKRTGEKVFLECVQDMDHENMFWYRQDPGLGLRLIYFSYDVKMKEKGDIPEGYSVSREKKERFSLILESASTNQTSMYLCASSFPGSPSGMEDNEQFFGPGTRLTVL.